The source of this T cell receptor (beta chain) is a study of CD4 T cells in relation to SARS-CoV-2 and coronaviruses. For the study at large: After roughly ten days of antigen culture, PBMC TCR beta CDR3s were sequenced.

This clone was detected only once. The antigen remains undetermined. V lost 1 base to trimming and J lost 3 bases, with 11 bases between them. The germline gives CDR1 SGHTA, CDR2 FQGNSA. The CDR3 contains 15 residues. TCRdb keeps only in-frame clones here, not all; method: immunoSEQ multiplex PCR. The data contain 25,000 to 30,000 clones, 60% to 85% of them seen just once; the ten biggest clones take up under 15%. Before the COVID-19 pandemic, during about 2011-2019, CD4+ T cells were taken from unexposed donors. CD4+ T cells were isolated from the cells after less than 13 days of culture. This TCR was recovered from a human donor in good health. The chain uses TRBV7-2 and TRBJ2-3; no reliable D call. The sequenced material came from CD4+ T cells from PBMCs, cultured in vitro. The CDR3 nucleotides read TGTGCCAGCAGCTTAGGTCTTCCAGCGACAGATACGCAGTATTTT. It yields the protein CASSLGLPATDTQYF.